This T cell receptor beta chain was sequenced for a study of T cells in Graves' hyperthyroidism and ophthalmopathy. Findings and caveats of the study: Most thyroid clonotypes with frequency above 0.001 were detected in blood. Ophthalmopathy and stable hyperthyroidism were separated by a 13 V-J model.

Comments on this clonotype: Its target is not known.

RNA transcripts served as the template for amplifying TCR beta CDR3 regions. Carried out on the TCR CDR3, a first-round RT-PCR used the HTBI primer set. TCRdb reanalysed the multiplex PCR reads using MiXCR and keeps one entry per CDR3 protein. The table shows 500,000 to 600,000 distinct CDR3 sequences, with over 15% occurring only once. Unmatched junction bases numbered 14, after V lost 6 bases and J lost 5 bases. The CDR3 loop spans 16 amino acids. Germline V gene data show CDR1 as MNHEY and CDR2 as SMNVEV (reference sequence). The chain couples TRBV27 to TRBJ2-7; TRBD1 matches 9 bases. This sequence originates from a woman under 30 with Graves' hyperthyroidism. The sequenced sample consisted of blood. CDR3 bases: TGTGCCAGCAGCCCCCCATCGGGACAGGGTCTCAACGAGCAGTACTTC. Protein sequence: CASSPPSGQGLNEQYF.